Listed here are 26 T cell receptor beta chains from one sample, sequenced in a study of blood T cell repertoires in COVID-19. TCRdb keeps only in-frame clones here, not all; method: immunoSEQ multiplex PCR. The sample holds around 53,000 clones, about 86% seen once. Sequencing used peripheral blood. The source is a man aged 50 or older with acute or convalescent COVID-19.

The rearrangement uses TRBV12-5 and TRBJ1-1, with a weak D call TRBD1 (6 bases). The CDR3 extends over 14 amino acids. CDR1 and CDR2 from the germline V gene are LGHNT and FRNRAP. The germline V and J ends were trimmed by 7 bases and 2 bases, with 14 bases remaining between them. CDR3 sequence: CASAPSGANTEAFF. The CDR3 coding sequence is TGTGCTAGTGCCCCCTCAGGGGCCAACACTGAAGCTTTCTTT.

The chain links TRBV28 to TRBJ1-5; D might be TRBD1 (5 bases). V was cut by 6 bases and J by 2 bases, with 8 bases left in between. Germline V lookup: CDR1 MDHEN, CDR2 SYDVKM. The CDR3 has 13 amino acids. The CDR3 sequence: CASRLQGNQPQHF. CDR3 sequence (DNA): TGTGCCAGCAGGCTACAGGGCAATCAGCCCCAGCATTTT.

The rearrangement joins TRBV30 to TRBJ1-4; 10 nucleotides match TRBD1. Germline-derived CDR1 and CDR2 are GTSNPN and SVGIG (reference sequence). The CDR3 loop spans 13 amino acids. V trimming: 4 bases; J trimming: 8 bases; junction bases outside the gene matches: 4. The CDR3 DNA follows: TGTGCCTGGAAGACAGGGGGCGCGGAAAAACTGTTTTTT. The encoded protein is CAWKTGGAEKLFF.

V and J are TRBV11-2 and TRBJ2-5; 9 nucleotides match TRBD2. Losses at the gene ends were 2 bases for V and 5 bases for J; bases not matched to a gene: 6. This CDR3 has 15 amino acids. Germline V lookup: CDR1 SGHAT, CDR2 FQNNGV. Written as DNA, the CDR3 is TGTGCCAGCAGCTTATCCGATAGCGGGAGTGAGACCCAGTACTTC. Amino acids: CASSLSDSGSETQYF.

V usage is TRBV24-1 and J usage is TRBJ1-4, with 8 bases fitting TRBD1. The J segment lost 7 bases and the V segment lost 2 bases, leaving 8 bases of the junction unmatched. Germline-derived CDR1 and CDR2 are KGHDR and SFDVKD. There are 16 residues in the CDR3. The CDR3 sequence: CATSDSPGQGIEKLFF. CDR3 coding DNA: TGTGCCACCAGTGATTCCCCCGGACAGGGCATTGAAAAACTGTTTTTT.

The chain carries TRBV24-1 and TRBJ2-3, with D maybe TRBD2 (7 bases). Germline CDR1 reads KGHDR; CDR2 reads SFDVKD. The V and J ends lost 3 bases and 8 bases respectively, with 20 bases between them. The CDR3 loop spans 16 amino acids. CDR3 nucleotide sequence: TGTGCCACCAGTGATAGGGGGGGGCGGGGACTCGGTACGCAGTATTTT. Translation: CATSDRGGRGLGTQYF.

This clone was found a few times. The rearrangement uses TRBV6-2 or TRBV6-3 and TRBJ2-2, with TRBD2 matching over 12 bases. Trimming removed 2 bases from V and 4 bases from J; junction bases left unmatched: 8. The CDR3 totals 18 residues. Per the germline V gene, CDR1 is MNHEY and CDR2 is SVGEGT. This CDR3 is CASSYRLAGGGRTGELFF. In DNA, the CDR3 is TGTGCCAGCAGTTACCGGCTAGCGGGAGGGGGGCGCACCGGGGAGCTGTTTTTT.

The rearrangement uses TRBV28 and TRBJ1-2, with a tentative D call TRBD1 (5 bases). V lost 2 bases and J lost 5, with 12 bases in between. The CDR3 consists of 14 residues. CDR1 and CDR2 (germline): MDHEN, SYDVKM. CDR3 amino acids: CASSLQGWPYGYTF. As DNA, the CDR3 is TGTGCCAGCAGTTTACAGGGATGGCCTTATGGCTACACCTTC.

This clone occurred a few times. V is TRBV5-1 and J is TRBJ2-3; 16 positions agree with TRBD2. The CDR3 totals 17 residues. J was trimmed by 7 bases and V by 4 bases; bases with no gene match: 9. Germline CDR1 and CDR2: SGHRS and YFSETQ. The CDR3 DNA is TGCGCCAGCAGCCCGGGACTAGCGGGAGGGCCGGGAAATACGCAGTATTTT. Protein product: CASSPGLAGGPGNTQYF.

The chain is built from TRBV19 and TRBJ2-5; D not certain. Trimming left V 1 base short and J 0 bases short, with 6 bases between. The length of the CDR3 is 14 residues. Germline CDR1 reads LNHDA; CDR2 reads SQIVND (reference sequence). CDR3 sequence (DNA): TGTGCCAGTAGTATAGGGCAGGACCAAGAGACCCAGTACTTC. This encodes CASSIGQDQETQYF.

CDR3 amino acids: CASSQDRENTEAFF. CDR3 bases: TGTGCCAGCAGCCAAGATAGAGAGAACACTGAAGCTTTCTTT. J is TRBJ1-1 and V is TRBV4-2; no clear D gene. The CDR3 consists of 14 residues. V lost 0 bases to trimming and J lost 1 base, with 6 bases between them. CDR1 and CDR2 (germline): LGHNA, YNFKEQ.

This clone was counted only a few times. The chain links TRBV6-5 to TRBJ1-3; no definite D call. V was trimmed by 0 bases and J by 4 bases, leaving 13 bases between them. Germline-derived CDR1 and CDR2 are MNHEY and SVGAGI. The CDR3 loop spans 16 amino acids. As DNA, the CDR3 is TGTGCCAGCAGTTACTCGAGAGGGTCCAGCGGAAACACCATATATTTT. The encoded protein is CASSYSRGSSGNTIYF.

The rearrangement uses TRBV13 and TRBJ2-7, with 12 positions matching TRBD1. The CDR3 runs 16 residues. CDR1 is PRHDT and CDR2 is FYEKMQ in the germline V gene (reference sequence). The ends lost 0 bases at V and 2 bases at J; junction bases unmatched: 2. In nucleotides, the CDR3 is TGTGCCAGCAGCTTAGGTGGGACAGGGGGCACCTACGAGCAGTACTTC. Encoded protein: CASSLGGTGGTYEQYF.

The chain uses TRBV9 and TRBJ1-1; the match to TRBD1 covers 8 bases. The junction had 1 base not matched to a gene; V was cut back by 0 bases and J by 0 bases. Germline V gene sequence: CDR1 SGDLS, CDR2 YYNGEE. The CDR3 extends over 15 amino acids. CDR3 loop: CASSVGTGLNTEAFF. The DNA for the CDR3 is TGTGCCAGCAGCGTAGGGACAGGGCTGAACACTGAAGCTTTCTTT.

V gene TRBV28 combines with J gene TRBJ1-5; D is undetermined. Germline V gene sequence: CDR1 MDHEN, CDR2 SYDVKM. V was clipped by 3 bases and J by 4 bases, with 13 bases between them. The CDR3 has 15 amino acids. In nucleotides, the CDR3 is TGTGCCAGCAGTTTTAGGGAGATGTTTAATCAGCCCCAGCATTTT. Translating gives CASSFREMFNQPQHF. The variable domain in full, completed from reference TRBV28 and TRBJ1-5, reads DVKVTQSSRYLVKRTGEKVFLECVQDMDHENMFWYRQDPGLGLRLIYFSYDVKMKEKGDIPEGYSVSREKKERFSLILESASTNQTSMYLCASSFREMFNQPQHFGDGTRLSIL.

This chain connects TRBV5-1 to TRBJ1-1; D might be TRBD1 (5 bases). The CDR3 has 12 amino acids. Trimming shortened V by 0 bases and J by 6 bases, and 6 bases separated the two germline ends. Germline V gene lookup returns CDR1 SGHRS and CDR2 YFSETQ. The CDR3 region is CASSLEGAEAFF. In DNA form, the CDR3 reads TGCGCCAGCAGCTTGGAAGGGGCTGAAGCTTTCTTT.

J is TRBJ2-2 and V is TRBV18; possible D gene TRBD2, 6 bases. The CDR3 runs to 16 residues. CDR1 is KGHSH and CDR2 is LQKENI in the germline V gene. V lost 2 bases and J 7 bases, leaving 17 bases between the germline ends. The CDR3 sequence is CASSPITPEGNGELFF. CDR3 coding DNA: TGTGCCAGCTCACCAATCACGCCGGAGGGAAACGGGGAGCTGTTTTTT.

This clone was recorded a few times. The V and J genes are TRBV9 and TRBJ1-3, with D hard to call. The V and J ends lost 4 bases and 1 base respectively, with 12 bases between them. Germline CDR1 is SGDLS and CDR2 is YYNGEE. The CDR3 is 15 residues long. This chain's CDR3 is CASSLSSGSGNTIYF. CDR3 nucleotide sequence: TGTGCCAGCAGCCTTTCATCGGGATCTGGAAACACCATATATTTT.

The chain couples TRBV7-2 to TRBJ2-7; perhaps TRBD2 as D (5 bases). Trimming stripped 1 base from V and 7 bases from J, with 17 bases between. CDR3 size: 15 residues. CDR1 and CDR2 from the germline V gene are SGHTA and FQGNSA. The CDR3 protein is CASSLGRVGGGEQYF. In DNA form, the CDR3 reads TGTGCCAGCAGCTTAGGAAGGGTGGGCGGAGGTGAGCAGTACTTC.

The V and J genes are TRBV14 and TRBJ1-1; 10 bases fit TRBD1. There are 16 residues in the CDR3. The germline CDR1 and CDR2 sequences are SGHDN and FVKESK. The V gene end was trimmed by 4 bases and the J gene end by 1 base; junction bases not matched to a gene: 6. The DNA for the CDR3 is TGTGCCAGCAGCCCTCGACAGGGGGCCGGGAACACTGAAGCTTTCTTT. This encodes CASSPRQGAGNTEAFF.

This clone came up a few times. This rearrangement joins TRBV5-1 to TRBJ1-2, with D tentatively TRBD1 (5 bases). V dropped 0 bases and J dropped 7 bases, with 13 bases sitting between them. The CDR3 runs to 14 residues. Germline-derived CDR1 and CDR2 are SGHRS and YFSETQ. CDR3 in DNA: TGCGCCAGCAGCTTGGATAGGGGATCCGGTGGCTACACCTTC. This translates into CASSLDRGSGGYTF.

In this sample, this clone turned up a few times. V gene TRBV7-6 combines with J gene TRBJ1-2, with 10 bases identical to TRBD1. Germline loops: CDR1 SGHVS, CDR2 FNYEAQ. Trimming removed 3 bases from V and 6 bases from J; junction bases left unmatched: 13. This CDR3 has 17 residues. The CDR3 DNA is TGTGCCAGCAGCTTTTTTCGGGGGACAGGGGCCCCTCATGGCTACACCTTC. Its translation is CASSFFRGTGAPHGYTF. The whole variable domain, filled in from reference TRBV7-6 and TRBJ1-2, reads GAGVSQSPRYKVTKRGQDVALRCDPISGHVSLYWYRQALGQGPEFLTYFNYEAQQDKSGLPNDRFSAERPEGSISTLTIQRTEQRDSAMYRCASSFFRGTGAPHGYTFGSGTRLTVV.

The chain uses TRBV6-5 and TRBJ2-7; 8 nucleotides line up with TRBD1. This CDR3 has 15 residues. CDR1 is MNHEY and CDR2 is SVGAGI in the germline V gene. V trimming: 0 bases; J trimming: 5 bases; junction bases outside the gene matches: 6. The CDR3 is CASSYSGQDIHEQYF. CDR3 coding DNA: TGTGCCAGCAGTTACTCGGGACAGGACATCCACGAGCAGTACTTC.

The chain joins TRBV6-5 to TRBJ2-3; 11 nucleotides line up with TRBD2. CDR1 and CDR2 (germline): MNHEY, SVGAGI. This CDR3 comprises 15 residues. The V and J ends lost 6 bases and 2 bases, in that order; junction bases with no gene match: 4. The CDR3, as DNA: TGTGCCAGCAGCCATAGCGGGGGGGCCACAGATACGCAGTATTTT. It encodes CASSHSGGATDTQYF.

The gene calls are TRBV7-3 and TRBJ1-5; no definite D call. The ends were cut back, 1 base at V and 5 bases at J, with 6 bases in the middle. The germline gives CDR1 SGHTA, CDR2 FQGTGA. This CDR3 has 13 amino acids. The CDR3 nucleotides are TGTGCCAGCAGCTTAAGGAGGGATCAGCCCCAGCATTTT. Residues: CASSLRRDQPQHF.

The rearrangement joins TRBV24-1 to TRBJ1-1; 7 bases are shared with TRBD1. The CDR3 length is 18 residues. The germline gives CDR1 KGHDR, CDR2 SFDVKD. Trimming cost V 4 bases and J 4 bases; bases outside gene matches: 17. CDR3 sequence: CATSDCKNLTGSSTEAFF. CDR3 sequence (DNA): TGTGCCACCAGTGACTGTAAAAATCTGACAGGGTCAAGCACTGAAGCTTTCTTT.